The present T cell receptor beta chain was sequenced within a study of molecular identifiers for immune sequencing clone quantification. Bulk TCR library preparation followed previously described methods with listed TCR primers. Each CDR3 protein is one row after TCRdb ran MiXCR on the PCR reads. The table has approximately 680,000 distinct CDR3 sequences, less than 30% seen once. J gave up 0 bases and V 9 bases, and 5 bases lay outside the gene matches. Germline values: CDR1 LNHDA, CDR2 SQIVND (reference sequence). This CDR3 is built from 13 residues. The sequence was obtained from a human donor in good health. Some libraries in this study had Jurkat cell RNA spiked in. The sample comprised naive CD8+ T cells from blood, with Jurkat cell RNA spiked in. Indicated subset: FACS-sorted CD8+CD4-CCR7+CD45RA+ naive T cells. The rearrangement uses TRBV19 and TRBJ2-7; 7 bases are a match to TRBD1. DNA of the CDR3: TGTGCCAGGAAGACAGGGTTCTCCTACGAGCAGTACTTC. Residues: CARKTGFSYEQYF.